The 16 T cell receptor beta chains presented below share a single source sample, sequenced in a study of patients and donors after allogeneic stem cell transplantation. TCRdb used MiXCR to reprocess the RT-PCR reads, holding one entry per CDR3 protein. Of roughly 880,000 distinct CDR3 sequences in the sample, roughly 18% were seen once. Input material: blood, either unsorted or a sorted T cell fraction (not recorded which). The receptors derive from a human donor who was either an allogeneic HSCT recipient or a stem cell or donor lymphocyte infusion donor (not recorded which). It is not recorded whose cells these are; they may come from a transplant donor.

This clonotype was observed a handful of times. The chain recombines TRBV7-8 with TRBJ2-3; 7 bases are a match to TRBD2. From germline, CDR1 is SGHVS and CDR2 FQNEAQ. The CDR3 is made up of 15 amino acids. V was pared by 7 bases and J by 3 bases, with 10 bases of the junction left unmatched. The CDR3 sequence: CASIPRGSATDTQYF. CDR3 DNA sequence: TGTGCCAGCATTCCGCGGGGGTCGGCGACAGATACGCAGTATTTT.

This clonotype came up a few times. The CDR3 region is CASSLSFGLEAFF. DNA for the CDR3: TGTGCCAGCAGCTTAAGTTTCGGGCTTGAAGCTTTCTTT. The chain is built from TRBV7-3 and TRBJ1-1, with D unresolved. The CDR3 has 13 amino acids. Germline-derived CDR1 and CDR2 are SGHTA and FQGTGA. The V and J ends lost 1 base and 7 bases respectively, with 10 bases between them.

This clonotype showed up just a few times. The V call is TRBV11-1, the J call TRBJ1-1; TRBD1 aligns across 11 bases. This CDR3 has 17 residues. Germline CDR1 reads SGHAT; CDR2 reads FQDESV (reference sequence). With V trimmed by 2 bases and J by 0 bases, 5 bases remained unmatched. Here the CDR3 reads CASSLSRTGGLNTEAFF. CDR3 in DNA: TGTGCCAGCAGCTTAAGTCGGACAGGGGGCCTGAACACTGAAGCTTTCTTT.

As DNA, the CDR3 is TGTGCCAGCAGACAGCGACAGGGGTACGAGACCCAGTACTTC. Amino acids: CASRQRQGYETQYF. This sequence joins TRBV27 and TRBJ2-5; 8 bases line up with TRBD1. V dropped 6 bases and J dropped 5; count of bases not matched to a gene: 8. Per the germline V gene, CDR1 is MNHEY and CDR2 is SMNVEV (reference sequence). The CDR3 loop spans 14 amino acids.

The chain links TRBV19 to TRBJ2-6; 11 positions agree with TRBD1. The CDR3 consists of 17 residues. V shed 5 bases, J shed 1 base, and the junction held 4 bases outside the gene matches. CDR1 is LNHDA and CDR2 is SQIVND in the germline V gene (reference sequence). CDR3 bases: TGTGCCAGTAGTTACCGGGACAGGGGGTCTGGGGCCAACGTCCTGACTTTC. Protein sequence: CASSYRDRGSGANVLTF. The full variable domain, in which reference TRBV19 and TRBJ2-6 provide the parts outside the CDR3, is DGGITQSPKYLFRKEGQNVTLSCEQNLNHDAMYWYRQDPGQGLRLIYYSQIVNDFQKGDIAEGYSVSREKKESFPLTVTSAQKNPTAFYLCASSYRDRGSGANVLTFGAGSRLTVL.

The genes are TRBV6-1 and TRBJ1-5, with D perhaps TRBD1 (6 bases). Per germline, CDR1 MNHNS and CDR2 SASEGT. The CDR3 has 16 amino acids. Trimming took off 8 bases at V and 6 bases at J, with 23 bases between the two ends. The CDR3 coding sequence is TGTGCCAGCGGGGGCATGAGTACGGGGGGTAGTCAGCCCCAGCATTTT. As protein: CASGGMSTGGSQPQHF.

The table lists this clonotype with a few counts. At one boundary the junction diverges from the germline segment, which might be a read error. The rearrangement joins TRBV18 to TRBJ1-2; 7 nucleotides agree with TRBD1. CDR1 is KGHSH and CDR2 is LQKENI in the germline V gene. The CDR3 extends over 13 amino acids. DNA of the CDR3: TGTGTCAGCTCCCGACTTACAGGGGATGGCTACACCTTC. Translating gives CVSSRLTGDGYTF.

In its sample, this clonotype was seen a few times. The gene calls are TRBV6-1 and TRBJ1-5; maybe TRBD1 (5 bases). Germline V gives CDR1 MNHNS, CDR2 SASEGT. The CDR3 is 17 residues long. V lost 6 bases and J 4 bases, leaving 22 bases between the germline ends. CDR3 residues: CASRNLGREGFNQPQHF. As DNA, the CDR3 is TGTGCCAGCAGAAATCTAGGCAGGGAGGGGTTTAATCAGCCCCAGCATTTT.

This clonotype was detected only a few times. The chain combines TRBV7-9 with TRBJ2-7; no reliable D call. CDR3 length: 12 amino acids. The germline V gene has CDR1 SEHNR and CDR2 FQNEAQ (reference sequence). Between the trimmed V and J ends, which lost 2 bases and 6 bases, there was a span of 8 bases. The CDR3 sequence is CASSLRSIEQYF. Written as DNA, the CDR3 is TGTGCCAGCAGCTTACGGTCAATCGAGCAGTACTTC.

The V and J genes are TRBV20-1 and TRBJ2-1, with D unresolved. CDR1 and CDR2 from the germline V gene are DFQATT and SNEGSKA (reference sequence). The germline V and J ends were trimmed by 0 bases and 1 base, with 10 bases remaining between them. This CDR3 is 15 amino acids long. The CDR3 region has the DNA TGCAGTGCTAGAGATCGGTTAGGTTCCTACAATGAGCAGTTCTTC. Its translation is CSARDRLGSYNEQFF.

The chain recombines TRBV3-1 with TRBJ1-6; D unclear. Per the germline V gene, CDR1 is LGHDT and CDR2 is YNNKEL (reference sequence). V was shortened by 4 bases and J by 10 bases, with 11 bases between the two germline ends. The CDR3 loop spans 13 amino acids. As DNA, the CDR3 is TGTGCCAGCAGCCCCCCCGGGAACTCACCCCTCCACTTT. Its protein product is CASSPPGNSPLHF.

This clonotype was seen a handful of times. J is TRBJ2-4 and V is TRBV12-3 or TRBV12-4, with D perhaps TRBD1 or TRBD2 (5 bases each). The V end was cut by 1 base, the J end by 4 bases, with 14 bases between. The CDR3 is made up of 16 amino acids. This CDR3 is CASSLGGGGKKNIQYF. As DNA, the CDR3 is TGTGCCAGCAGTTTAGGAGGTGGGGGAAAAAAAAACATTCAGTACTTC.

The gene calls are TRBV5-1 and TRBJ2-7; 9 bases are shared with TRBD2. This CDR3 is built from 15 residues. V trimming: 0 bases; J trimming: 3 bases; junction bases outside the gene matches: 4. Per germline, CDR1 SGHRS and CDR2 YFSETQ. Written as DNA, the CDR3 is TGCGCCAGCAGCTTGGGACTAGCGGCGCTCTACGAGCAGTACTTC. This encodes CASSLGLAALYEQYF.

This clonotype was recorded many times. CDR3 protein: CASSLLGGNTGELFF. DNA of the CDR3: TGCGCCAGCAGCCTCTTAGGGGGAAACACCGGGGAGCTGTTTTTT. The chain couples TRBV5-1 to TRBJ2-2; TRBD1 might be the D (6 bases). Trimming took 4 bases from V and 2 from J, leaving 12 bases between them. This CDR3 spans 15 amino acids. The germline V gene encodes CDR1 SGHRS and CDR2 YFSETQ.

The CDR3 DNA follows: TGCAGTGCTAGAGATTCGGGGAGCTCCTACAATGAGCAGTTCTTC. Translated, it gives CSARDSGSSYNEQFF. This sequence joins TRBV20-1 and TRBJ2-1; a possible D gene is TRBD2 (5 bases). The germline V gene has CDR1 DFQATT and CDR2 SNEGSKA (reference sequence). Trimming pared 0 bases from V and 0 bases from J, leaving 9 bases between. The CDR3 covers 15 residues.

CDR3 sequence reads: CASSMPPGTSGGADTQYF. The CDR3 bases are TGTGCCAGCAGCATGCCGCCCGGGACTAGCGGGGGGGCCGATACGCAGTATTTT. This chain links TRBV11-2 with TRBJ2-3; 16 nucleotides align to TRBD2. The J segment lost 6 bases and the V segment lost 5 bases, leaving 11 bases of the junction unmatched. The CDR3 consists of 18 residues. Germline CDR1 is SGHAT and CDR2 is FQNNGV.